This T cell receptor beta chain was identified in a study of blood T cell repertoires in COVID-19. Overall study context: Sources were T cells, B-cell-depleted T cells, or PBMCs; the material itself was cDNA or gDNA.

This CDR3 spans 14 amino acids. CDR1 and CDR2 (germline): GTSNPN, SVGIG (reference sequence). Trimming shortened V by 0 bases and J by 5 bases, and 10 bases separated the two germline ends. The method was immunoSEQ multiplex PCR; TCRdb's version includes in-frame clones alone and lacks a portion of them. The sample consists of around 270,000 clones, around 84% of them appearing once. Enrolled during active infection, Seattle patients were then followed longitudinally. The sequence was collected from a woman in her sixties or seventies with COVID-19, enrolled during active disease. Sequencing was done on a sample of peripheral blood. The rearrangement links TRBV30 to TRBJ2-2; D ambiguous. The CDR3 sequence: CAWSVISTTGELFF. The CDR3 coding sequence is TGTGCCTGGAGTGTAATCTCTACGACCGGGGAGCTGTTTTTT.